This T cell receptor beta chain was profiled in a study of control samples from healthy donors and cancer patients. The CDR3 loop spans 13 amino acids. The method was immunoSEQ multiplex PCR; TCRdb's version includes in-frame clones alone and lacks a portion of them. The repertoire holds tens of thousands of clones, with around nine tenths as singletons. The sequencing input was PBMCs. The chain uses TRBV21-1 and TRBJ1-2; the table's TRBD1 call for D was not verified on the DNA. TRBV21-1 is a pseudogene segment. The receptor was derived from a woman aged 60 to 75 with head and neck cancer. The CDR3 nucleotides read TGTGCCAGCAGCAAAACAGGTAAGAGTCGCTACACCTTC. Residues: CASSKTGKSRYTF.